This T cell receptor beta chain emerged from a study of CD8 T cells in Susac syndrome. V lost 0 bases, J lost 9 bases, and 6 bases stayed unmatched. The CDR3 loop spans 15 amino acids. Per germline, CDR1 SGDLS and CDR2 YYNGEE. The CD8+ and CD4+ T cells were isolated magnetically using a negative isolation approach, whereas the TEMRA cells were enriched by FACS. With random hexamers, reverse transcription was performed on about 0.45 to 1 ug of RNA. It was immunoSEQ multiplex PCR that amplified TCR beta CDR3 across 54 Vbeta and 13 Jbeta. TCRdb reprocessed the immunoSEQ multiplex PCR reads with MiXCR, giving one entry per CDR3 protein. Of more than 75,000 distinct CDR3 sequences detected, over 90% appear once; the ten largest clones hold around 0.25%.

The J gene is TRBJ2-1, the V gene TRBV9, with TRBD2 matching 10 bases. Input material: CD8+ T cells from PBMCs. The TCR comes from a human donor in good health. CDR3 nucleotides: TGTGCCAGCAGCGTAGCCCTAGCGGGAGTTTTTGAGCAGTTCTTC. This sequence encodes CASSVALAGVFEQFF.